These 3 T cell receptor beta chains were sequenced from one sample in a study of cytomegalovirus exposure and HLA in healthy donors. Generated by immunoSEQ multiplex PCR, the TCRdb table keeps only in-frame clones and is missing some. This sample has roughly 250,000 clones, with around 86% found just once. Sequencing was carried out using PBMCs. Receptor source: a woman aged 25 to 39 in good health and CMV-seropositive.

The V and J genes are TRBV15 and TRBJ2-1, with D possibly being TRBD1 (6 bases). This CDR3 has 15 amino acids. The germline CDR1 and CDR2 sequences are LNHNV and YYDKDF (reference sequence). Trimming took off 1 base at V and 3 bases at J, with 10 bases between the two ends. The DNA of the CDR3 is TGTGCCACCAGCAGAGCCGGGACATTCTACAATGAGCAGTTCTTC. This gives the protein CATSRAGTFYNEQFF.

This rearrangement joins TRBV14 to TRBJ2-3; 11 bases are shared with TRBD2. Trimming cost V 4 bases and J 3 bases; bases outside gene matches: 6. The germline CDR1 and CDR2 sequences are SGHDN and FVKESK. The CDR3 sequence is 16 residues long. Here the CDR3 DNA reads TGTGCCAGCAGCCCGTTAGCGGGAGGGCCTACAGATACGCAGTATTTT. Translated: CASSPLAGGPTDTQYF.

V is TRBV30 and J is TRBJ1-3, with TRBD1 matching over 7 bases. The germline gives CDR1 GTSNPN, CDR2 SVGIG (reference sequence). V lost 2 bases to trimming and J lost 2 bases; unmatched junction nucleotides: 9. The CDR3 runs to 16 residues. The CDR3 protein is CAWSLGDSSTGNTIYF. The CDR3 DNA reads TGTGCCTGGAGTCTTGGGGACAGCTCGACTGGAAACACCATATATTTT.